This TCR beta chain was sequenced in a study of T cells in Graves' hyperthyroidism and ophthalmopathy. General study points: Most thyroid clonotypes expanded above 0.001 were also detected in blood. The model anticipated ophthalmopathy a median around six months pre-onset.

The CDR3 extends over 16 amino acids. With 5 bases clipped from V and 5 bases from J, the junction kept 14 bases outside the gene matches. The germline gives CDR1 PRHDT, CDR2 FYEKMQ (reference sequence). At least ten counts were recorded for this clonotype. Its antigen remains unidentified. Authors of the study amplified TCR beta CDR3 regions from RNA transcripts. Using the HTBI primer set, a first-round RT-PCR was run on the TCR CDR3. Using its own MiXCR run on the multiplex PCR reads, TCRdb lists one record per CDR3 protein. The data hold 450,000 to 700,000 distinct CDR3 sequences, with 40% to 55% observed a single time. Each diagnosis drew on symptoms, thyroxine, TRAb, thyroid ultrasound and orbital computed tomography findings.

The TCR was taken from an adult woman with Graves' disease, either hyperthyroidism or ophthalmopathy (not recorded which). Sequencing was carried out using peripheral blood or thyroid tissue (not recorded which). The chain employs TRBV13 and TRBJ2-7; 8 bases map to TRBD1. The CDR3 reads CASSLPDRGAVHEQYF. CDR3 coding DNA: TGTGCCAGCAGCCTACCCGACAGGGGCGCGGTCCACGAGCAGTACTTC.